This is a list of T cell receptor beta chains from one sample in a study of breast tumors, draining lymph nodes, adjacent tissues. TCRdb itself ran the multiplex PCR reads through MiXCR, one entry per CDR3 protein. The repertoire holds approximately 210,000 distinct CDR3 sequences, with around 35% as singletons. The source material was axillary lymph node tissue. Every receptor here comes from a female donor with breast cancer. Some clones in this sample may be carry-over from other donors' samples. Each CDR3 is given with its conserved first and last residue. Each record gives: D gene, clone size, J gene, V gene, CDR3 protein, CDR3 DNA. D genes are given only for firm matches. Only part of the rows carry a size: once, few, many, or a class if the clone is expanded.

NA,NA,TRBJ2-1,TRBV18,CASSPSLALSYNEQFF,TGTGCCAGCTCACCGTCTCTTGCCCTCTCCTACAATGAGCAGTTCTTC
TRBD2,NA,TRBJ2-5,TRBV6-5,CARRLAGGPETQYF,TGTGCCAGAAGACTAGCGGGGGGGCCGGAGACCCAGTACTTC
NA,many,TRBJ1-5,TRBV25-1,CASSVFTGRNNQPQHF,TGTGCCAGCAGTGTTTTTACAGGGAGGAACAATCAGCCCCAGCATTTT
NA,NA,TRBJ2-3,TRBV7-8,CASSLGETRTDTQYF,TGTGCCAGCAGCTTAGGGGAGACCCGCACAGATACGCAGTATTTT
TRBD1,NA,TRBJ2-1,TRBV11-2,CASSRRQGPSNEQFF,TGTGCCAGCAGCCGGCGACAGGGACCCTCCAATGAGCAGTTCTTC
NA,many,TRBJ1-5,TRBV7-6,CASSQQGNQPQHF,TGTGCCAGCAGTCAACAGGGAAATCAGCCCCAGCATTTT
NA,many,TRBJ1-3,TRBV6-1,CASIARAGNTIYF,TGTGCCAGCATAGCCAGAGCTGGAAACACCATATATTTT
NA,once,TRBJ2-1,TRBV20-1,CSALPRTDTQFF,TGCAGTGCCCTGCCACGCACAGATACGCAGTTCTTC
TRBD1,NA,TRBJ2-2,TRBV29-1,CSALLDRGTGELFF,TGCAGCGCCCTACTTGACAGGGGCACCGGGGAGCTGTTTTTT
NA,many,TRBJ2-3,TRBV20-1,CSALVVVDTQYF,TGCAGTGCTCTTGTTGTGGTCGATACGCAGTATTTT
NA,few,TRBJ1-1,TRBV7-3,CASSWTVNTEAFF,TGTGCCAGCAGTTGGACAGTCAACACTGAAGCTTTCTTT
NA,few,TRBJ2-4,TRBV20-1,CSARDEGYGTKNIQYF,TGCAGTGCTAGAGATGAGGGGTACGGAACCAAAAACATTCAGTACTTC
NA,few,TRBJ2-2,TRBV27,CASTVRTLTSNTGELFF,TGTGCCAGCACTGTTCGGACACTTACTTCGAACACCGGGGAGCTGTTTTTT
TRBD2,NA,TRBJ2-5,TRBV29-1,CRLAGETQYF,TGCAGACTAGCGGGAGAGACCCAGTACTTC
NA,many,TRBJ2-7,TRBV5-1,CASSGTAISYEQYF,TGCGCCAGCAGCGGGACTGCAATTTCCTACGAGCAGTACTTC
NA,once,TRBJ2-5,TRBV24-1,CATRGGVQETQYF,TGTGCCACACGGGGTGGGGTCCAAGAGACCCAGTACTTC
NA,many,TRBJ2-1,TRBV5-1,CASSLQGSGGEQFF,TGCGCCAGCAGCTTACAGGGGTCGGGGGGTGAGCAGTTCTTC
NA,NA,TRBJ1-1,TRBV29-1,CSVELSFALTEAFF,TGCAGCGTCGAACTGTCTTTCGCTCTCACTGAAGCTTTCTTT
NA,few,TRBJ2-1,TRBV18,CASSPWASYNEQFF,TGTGCCAGCTCACCATGGGCCTCATACAATGAGCAGTTCTTC
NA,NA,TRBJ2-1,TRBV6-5,CASSHSSRAGSTRTQFF,TGTGCCAGCAGTCACTCGAGTCGGGCGGGCTCTACTAGGACGCAGTTCTTC
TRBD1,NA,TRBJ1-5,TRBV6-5,CAGSRIGQGGEQPQHF,TGTGCCGGCAGTAGAATCGGACAGGGAGGAGAGCAGCCCCAGCATTTT
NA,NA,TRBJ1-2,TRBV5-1,CASSEEGLERGYTF,TGTGCCAGCAGTGAGGAGGGGCTCGAGAGGGGCTACACCTTC
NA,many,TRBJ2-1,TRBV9,CASSEGYNEQFF,TGTGCCAGCAGCGAAGGGTACAATGAGCAGTTCTTC
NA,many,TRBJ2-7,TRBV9,CASSPGNLYEQYF,TGTGCCAGCTCTCCGGGGAATCTCTACGAGCAGTACTTC
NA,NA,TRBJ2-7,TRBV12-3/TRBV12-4,CASGHTQGGGAKIYEQYF,TGTGCCAGCGGACACACCCAGGGGGGGGGGGCGAAGATCTACGAGCAGTACTTC
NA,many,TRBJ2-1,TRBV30,CARPYTEPARDEQFF,TGTGCCCGCCCCTATACGGAGCCCGCGCGGGATGAGCAGTTCTTC
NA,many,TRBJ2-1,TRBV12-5,CASGSPRDGHNEQFF,TGTGCTAGTGGTTCCCCCCGGGACGGCCACAATGAGCAGTTCTTC
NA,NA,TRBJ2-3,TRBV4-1,CASSQDGTTDTQYF,TGCGCCAGCAGCCAAGACGGGACCACAGATACGCAGTATTTT
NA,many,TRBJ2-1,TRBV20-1,CSARQGGGEQFF,TGCAGTGCTAGGCAGGGGGGTGGTGAGCAGTTCTTC
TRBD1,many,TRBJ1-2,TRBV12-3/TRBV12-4,CASSDRVYGYTF,TGTGCCAGCAGTGACAGGGTCTATGGCTACACCTTC
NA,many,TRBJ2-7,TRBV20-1,CSASSIGGSYEQYF,TGCAGTGCCTCGTCCATCGGGGGATCCTACGAGCAGTACTTC
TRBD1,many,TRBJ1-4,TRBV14,CASSQGQLINEKLFF,TGTGCCAGCAGCCAGGGACAGTTGATAAATGAAAAACTGTTTTTT
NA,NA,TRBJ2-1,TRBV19,CASSTSGARGVNEQFF,TGTGCCAGTAGTACCTCGGGGGCGCGTGGAGTGAATGAGCAGTTCTTC
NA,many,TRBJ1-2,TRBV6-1,CASSPRYGYTF,TGTGCCAGCAGTCCACGGTATGGCTACACCTTC
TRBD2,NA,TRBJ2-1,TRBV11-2,CASSFSGSPGDEQFF,TGTGCCAGCAGCTTTAGCGGGAGCCCAGGGGATGAGCAGTTCTTC
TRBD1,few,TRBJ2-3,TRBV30,CAWYRTGISNTQYF,TGTGCCTGGTACCGGACAGGGATTTCAAATACGCAGTATTTT
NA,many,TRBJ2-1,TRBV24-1,CATRDKSYNEQFF,TGTGCCACCCGGGACAAGTCCTACAATGAGCAGTTCTTC
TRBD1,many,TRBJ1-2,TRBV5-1,CASSPRGYGYGYTF,TGCGCCAGCAGCCCCAGGGGGTATGGCTATGGCTACACCTTC
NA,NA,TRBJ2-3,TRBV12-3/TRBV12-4,CASSFRRGTDTQYF,TGTGCCAGCAGTTTCCGGAGGGGTACAGATACGCAGTATTTT
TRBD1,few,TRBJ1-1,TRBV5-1,CASSLEGQGSEAFF,TGCGCCAGCAGCTTGGAGGGACAGGGTAGTGAAGCTTTCTTT
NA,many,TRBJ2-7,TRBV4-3,CASSPSRTYEQYF,TGCGCCAGCAGCCCGAGTAGGACCTACGAGCAGTACTTC
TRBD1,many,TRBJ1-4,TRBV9,CASSRDRGNEKLFF,TGTGCCAGCAGCCGGGACAGGGGAAATGAAAAACTGTTTTTT
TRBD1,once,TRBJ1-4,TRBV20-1,CSARDRQGVGEKLFF,TGCAGTGCTAGAGACAGACAGGGTGTGGGTGAAAAACTGTTTTTT
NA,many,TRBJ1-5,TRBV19,CASSIRVLQPQHF,TGTGCCAGTAGTATCAGGGTATTGCAGCCCCAGCATTTT
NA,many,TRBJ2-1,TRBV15,CATSRGAGAMVLF,TGTGCCACCAGCAGAGGTGCAGGGGCCATGGTGCTCTTC
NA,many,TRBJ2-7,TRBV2,CARRVTGRYEQYF,TGTGCCAGGCGCGTGACAGGTCGCTACGAGCAGTACTTC
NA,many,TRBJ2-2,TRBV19,CASSIQGTGELFF,TGTGCCAGTAGTATCCAGGGAACCGGGGAGCTGTTTTTT
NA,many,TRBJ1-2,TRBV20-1,CSASGGGLGYGYTF,TGCAGTGCTAGTGGTGGGGGGCTGGGCTATGGCTACACCTTC
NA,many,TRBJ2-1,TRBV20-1,CSGRELSSYNEQFF,TGCAGTGGACGGGAACTGAGCTCCTACAATGAGCAGTTCTTC
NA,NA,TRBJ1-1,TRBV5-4,CASSLWSSGMNTEAFF,TGTGCCAGCAGCTTGTGGTCGAGCGGGATGAACACTGAAGCTTTCTTT
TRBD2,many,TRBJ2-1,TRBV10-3,CAIRGLASNNEQFF,TGTGCCATCAGGGGACTAGCGAGTAACAATGAGCAGTTCTTC
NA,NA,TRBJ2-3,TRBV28,CASSTQGQGTDTQYF,TGTGCCAGCAGTACTCAGGGGCAGGGGACAGATACGCAGTATTTT
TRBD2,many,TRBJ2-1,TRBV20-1,CSAREAGLAGDEQFF,TGCAGTGCTAGAGAAGCGGGACTAGCGGGAGATGAGCAGTTCTTC
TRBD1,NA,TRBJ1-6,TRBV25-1,CASTPWRGGQGHSPLHF,TGTGCCAGCACTCCCTGGAGAGGGGGACAGGGACACTCACCCCTCCACTTT
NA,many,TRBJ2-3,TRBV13,CASSLSGATDTQYF,TGTGCCAGCAGCTTGAGTGGAGCTACAGATACGCAGTATTTT
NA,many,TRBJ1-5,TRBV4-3,CASRIGLRGNQPQHF,TGCGCCAGCAGGATAGGGCTAAGGGGCAATCAGCCCCAGCATTTT